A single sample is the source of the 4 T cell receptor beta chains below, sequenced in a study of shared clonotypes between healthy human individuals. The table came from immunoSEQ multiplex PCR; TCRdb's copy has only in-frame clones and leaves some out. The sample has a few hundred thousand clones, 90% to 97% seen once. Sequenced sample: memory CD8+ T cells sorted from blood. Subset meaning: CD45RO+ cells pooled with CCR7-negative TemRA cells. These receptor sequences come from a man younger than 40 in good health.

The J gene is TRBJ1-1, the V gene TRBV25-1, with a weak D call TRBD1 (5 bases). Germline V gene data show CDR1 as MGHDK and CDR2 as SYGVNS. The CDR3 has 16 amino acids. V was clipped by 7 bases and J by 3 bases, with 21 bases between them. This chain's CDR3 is CASTTIRVKGDTEAFF. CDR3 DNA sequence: TGTGCCAGCACCACAATCAGGGTAAAGGGTGACACTGAAGCTTTCTTT.

As DNA, the CDR3 is TGTGCCAGCAGCCTGACTGGACACACAGATACGCAGTATTTT. The encoded protein is CASSLTGHTDTQYF. The chain has TRBV5-8 and TRBJ2-3; TRBD1 might be the D (5 bases). The CDR3 has 14 residues. Germline lookup yields CDR1 SGHTS and CDR2 YDEGEE. Trimming left V 4 bases short and J 2 bases short, with 11 bases between.

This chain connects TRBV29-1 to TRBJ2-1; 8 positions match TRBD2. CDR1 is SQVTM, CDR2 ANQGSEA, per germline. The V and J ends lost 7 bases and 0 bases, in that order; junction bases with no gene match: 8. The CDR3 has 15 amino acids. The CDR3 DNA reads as TGCAGCGCATTAGCGGGAACCAGCTCCTACAATGAGCAGTTCTTC. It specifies CSALAGTSSYNEQFF.

The CDR3 spells CASSRDRDQPQHF. The CDR3 nucleotides are TGTGCCAGCAGCCGGGACAGGGATCAGCCCCAGCATTTT. The chain carries TRBV6-1 and TRBJ1-5, with 9 bases fitting TRBD1. Per the germline V gene, CDR1 is MNHNS and CDR2 is SASEGT. The CDR3 loop spans 13 amino acids. V shed 6 bases and J 5 bases; nucleotides not matched to a gene: 2.